This entry concerns a single T cell receptor beta chain. Its antigen is unidentified. This specimen belongs to a study of shared clonotypes between healthy human individuals. The wider study: CD4 naive and memory got three plates each, CD8 naive two, CD8 memory one. Study observations and caveats: Relative to clonotypes present in all four donors, those not shared had lower generation probabilities.

The germline V gene has CDR1 MDHEN and CDR2 SYDVKM. This CDR3 has 15 residues. With V trimmed by 3 bases and J by 2 bases, 6 bases remained unmatched. The table came from immunoSEQ multiplex PCR; TCRdb's copy has only in-frame clones and leaves some out. The sample lists millions of clones, around nine tenths seen once, with over 0.12% in the top ten. CD4+ cells were split into CD45RA+ naive and CD45RA-negative memory subsets. V is TRBV28 and J is TRBJ1-1, with 7 bases lining up with TRBD1. The specimen was naive CD4+ T cells sorted from blood. Subset reported: CD45RA+ positively selected. The TCR sequence derives from a man younger than 35 in good health. The CDR3 DNA is TGTGCCAGCAGTTTCAGCGACAGGGCTAACACTGAAGCTTTCTTT. Translated: CASSFSDRANTEAFF.